What follows is one T cell receptor beta chain and its context. Antigen unknown. Germline CDR1 and CDR2: MNHEY and SMNVEV (reference sequence). The CDR3 consists of 14 residues. J was trimmed by 4 bases and V by 7 bases; bases with no gene match: 8. The data stem from a study of T cell repertoires in cytomegalovirus infection. On the study more broadly: CMV epitopes used comprised recently identified HLA-C-restricted ones and well-studied HLA-B-restricted ones. Indications came from public TCR beta signatures; they pointed to CMV infection and to a matching HLA type.

Study results and limitations: Across the ex vivo response, the dominant clonotypes were HLA-C-restricted CMV-specific TCR beta clonotypes.

In TCRdb, the reads were re-called with MiXCR into one record per CDR3 protein. The sample shows some 940,000 distinct CDR3 sequences, around 29% of them seen only once. The clonotype comes from a human donor in good health (CMV status not recorded). Some clones in this sample may be carry-over from other donors' samples. This chain joins TRBV27 and TRBJ2-7; 9 nucleotides line up with TRBD2. The sample here was cultured CD8+ T cells from PBMCs, taken from culture after CMV antigen stimulation. The CDR3 is CASKVSGGPYEQYV. DNA of the CDR3: TGTGCCAGCAAGGTTAGCGGGGGTCCATACGAGCAGTACGTC.